These 19 T cell receptor beta chains were sequenced from one sample in a study of cytomegalovirus exposure and HLA in healthy donors. The primer mix had 60 Vbeta and 13 Jbeta primers. Repertoires were generated with immunoSEQ multiplex PCR, while TCRdb's copy carries only in-frame clones and drops some. The data contain about 200,000 clones, 60% to 80% of them singletons. What was sequenced was PBMCs. These receptor sequences come from a male donor in good health and CMV-seronegative.

The V and J genes are TRBV5-1 and TRBJ2-1; 9 nucleotides line up with TRBD1. Germline trimming cut 3 bases from V and 0 bases from J; bases unmatched to any gene: 4. The CDR3 is 16 residues long. Looked up from germline, CDR1 is SGHRS and CDR2 is YFSETQ. The CDR3 here is CASSSRTGASYNEQFF. Here the CDR3 DNA reads TGCGCCAGCAGCTCCCGGACAGGGGCCTCCTACAATGAGCAGTTCTTC.

The genes are TRBV11-3 and TRBJ2-3, with 12 bases identical to TRBD2. Germline V gene sequence: CDR1 SGHNT, CDR2 YENEEA. This CDR3 contains 16 residues. Losses at the gene ends were 5 bases for V and 0 bases for J; bases not matched to a gene: 3. The CDR3 DNA reads as TGTGCCAGCAGCCCCGGGACTAGCGGGAGCACAGATACGCAGTATTTT. This gives the protein CASSPGTSGSTDTQYF.

The rearrangement uses TRBV4-1 and TRBJ2-3; D is ambiguous. Trimming shortened V by 0 bases and J by 2 bases, and 15 bases separated the two germline ends. The CDR3 consists of 17 residues. Germline V CDR1 and CDR2: MGHRA, YSYEKL. In DNA form, the CDR3 reads TGCGCCAGCAGCCAAGAACCGGCGGAAGCAATCACAGATACGCAGTATTTT. Translating gives CASSQEPAEAITDTQYF.

The CDR3 is CASSVGDSGNPYFETQYF. As DNA, the CDR3 is TGTGCCAGCAGCGTAGGAGATAGCGGGAATCCCTATTTTGAGACCCAGTACTTC. The rearrangement links TRBV9 to TRBJ2-5, with 8 positions matching TRBD2. The germline V gene has CDR1 SGDLS and CDR2 YYNGEE. The CDR3 loop spans 18 amino acids. V shed 0 bases and J 5 bases; nucleotides not matched to a gene: 15. The variable domain in full, with the rest retrieved from reference TRBV9 and TRBJ2-5, is DSGVTQTPKHLITATGQRVTLRCSPRSGDLSVYWYQQSLDQGLQFLIQYYNGEERAKGNILERFSAQQFPDLHSELNLSSLELGDSALYFCASSVGDSGNPYFETQYFGPGTRLLVL.

The gene calls are TRBV23-1 and TRBJ2-7; TRBD1 agrees at 7 bases. TRBV23-1 is marked as an open reading frame, function uncertain. The CDR3 covers 13 residues. Trimming at V came to 10 bases and at J to 1 base, leaving 7 bases not matched to a gene. DNA of the CDR3: TGCGCCACCGGTGACAGGGCATCCTACGAGCAGTACTTC. Protein: CATGDRASYEQYF.

This clone was detected only once. The chain uses TRBV5-6 and TRBJ2-5; 8 positions agree with TRBD1. The end of the DNA fits TRBJ2-7 better, so the J call may be wrong. The germline CDR1 and CDR2 sequences are SGHDT and YYEEEE. The CDR3 totals 15 residues. CDR3 sequence: CASRAGTGSSYEQYF. DNA for the CDR3: TGTGCCAGCAGGGCCGGGACAGGATCTTCCTACGAGCAGTACTTC.

The gene calls are TRBV29-1 and TRBJ2-1; 12 bases are shared with TRBD2. J gave up 9 bases and V 4 bases, and 22 bases lay outside the gene matches. The CDR3 contains 19 residues. CDR1 SQVTM and CDR2 ANQGSEA come from the germline V gene. The CDR3 here is CSVAGADTGTSGFVGEQFF. CDR3 DNA sequence: TGCAGCGTTGCCGGGGCTGATACCGGGACTAGCGGGTTCGTCGGTGAGCAGTTCTTC.

V usage is TRBV15 and J usage is TRBJ1-4; D gene ambiguous. The CDR3 extends over 16 amino acids. The germline V gene encodes CDR1 LNHNV and CDR2 YYDKDF (reference sequence). V was pared by 2 bases and J by 7 bases, with 17 bases between. This CDR3 reads CATSRLTGAYTEKLFF. Here the CDR3 DNA reads TGTGCCACCAGCAGACTGACGGGTGCCTACACTGAAAAACTGTTTTTT.

J is TRBJ2-2 and V is TRBV5-6; the D is unclear. Between the trimmed V and J ends, which lost 1 base and 5 bases, there was a span of 3 bases. Germline V gene lookup returns CDR1 SGHDT and CDR2 YYEEEE. The CDR3 has 12 residues. The CDR3 bases are TGTGCCAGCAGCTTGCCTACCGGGGAGCTGTTTTTT. Translation: CASSLPTGELFF.

Worth noting for this clone: The junction and the germline gene differ at one end; a read error may be behind it. The chain is built from TRBV5-1 and TRBJ2-7; maybe TRBD1 (5 bases). The DNA end lines up better with TRBJ2-5; the J call may be wrong. Germline assignment: CDR1 SGHRS and CDR2 YFSETQ. There are 14 residues in the CDR3. The CDR3 protein is CASSLAGNQETQYF. Written as DNA, the CDR3 is TGCGCCAGCAGCTTGGCAGGGAACCAGGAGACCCAGTACTTC.

This chain links TRBV6-1 with TRBJ2-3, with TRBD1 matching over 8 bases. The CDR3 contains 15 residues. V was pared by 3 bases and J by 4 bases, with 6 bases of the junction left unmatched. From germline, CDR1 is MNHNS and CDR2 SASEGT. CDR3 amino acids: CASSEVSGGADTQYF. Written as DNA, the CDR3 is TGTGCCAGCAGTGAGGTGTCAGGGGGCGCAGATACGCAGTATTTT.

This chain joins TRBV11-3 and TRBJ2-3; no definite D call. This CDR3 has 13 amino acids. Germline CDR1 is SGHNT and CDR2 is YENEEA. Trimming pared 0 bases from V and 3 bases from J, leaving 4 bases between. The CDR3 DNA sequence: TGTGCCAGCAGCTTAGAGTCAACAGATACGCAGTATTTT. As protein: CASSLESTDTQYF.

This clone occurred a few times. The rearrangement links TRBV27 to TRBJ1-4; TRBD1 agrees at 7 bases. This CDR3 comprises 14 residues. Trimming removed 6 bases from V and 3 bases from J; junction bases left unmatched: 4. The germline CDR1 and CDR2 sequences are MNHEY and SMNVEV (reference sequence). CDR3 sequence: CASSTQGANEKLFF. As DNA, the CDR3 is TGTGCCAGCAGCACCCAGGGGGCTAATGAAAAACTGTTTTTT.

The chain joins TRBV5-1 to TRBJ2-2; 7 nucleotides match TRBD1. The CDR3 spans 15 residues. Germline V lookup: CDR1 SGHRS, CDR2 YFSETQ. J was trimmed by 6 bases and V by 0 bases; bases with no gene match: 5. CDR3 protein: CASSLVRGSAGELFF. The CDR3, as DNA: TGCGCCAGCAGCTTGGTCAGGGGGTCGGCCGGGGAGCTGTTTTTT.

This chain connects TRBV10-3 to TRBJ2-7, with 7 nucleotides matching TRBD2. V shed 10 bases, J shed 0 bases, and the junction held 9 bases outside the gene matches. CDR3 size: 14 residues. Germline CDR1 is ENHRY and CDR2 is SYGVKD. CDR3: CATVIAGISYEQYF. The CDR3 DNA reads as TGTGCCACAGTGATAGCGGGCATCTCCTACGAGCAGTACTTC.

About this clone itself: Compared with germline, one end of the junction differs, possibly owing to a read error. The chain is built from TRBV4-3 and TRBJ2-2; D is ambiguous. Per germline, CDR1 LGHNA and CDR2 YSLEER. The CDR3 is made up of 13 amino acids. The CDR3 loop is CTSSQGQSGELFF. Written as DNA, the CDR3 is TGCACCAGCAGCCAAGGTCAGTCCGGGGAGCTGTTTTTT.

The CDR3 reads CASSRTDWEQYF. The CDR3 DNA is TGTGCCAGCTCCAGGACTGACTGGGAGCAGTACTTC. The chain recombines TRBV18 with TRBJ2-7; TRBD2 might be the D (5 bases). The CDR3 totals 12 residues. Per germline, CDR1 KGHSH and CDR2 LQKENI. The V end lost 6 bases, the J end lost 7 bases, and 13 bases lay between the germline ends.

The chain carries TRBV5-4 and TRBJ1-2; 8 nucleotides agree with TRBD1. The junction had 4 bases not matched to a gene; V was cut back by 1 base and J by 11 bases. This CDR3 spans 12 amino acids. Germline V lookup: CDR1 SGHNT, CDR2 YYREEE (reference sequence). The CDR3 DNA sequence: TGTGCCAGCAGCTTGACAGACAGGGGTTACACCTTC. Translating it yields CASSLTDRGYTF.

V gene TRBV4-2 combines with J gene TRBJ2-2, with a weak D call TRBD2 (6 bases). Trimming pared 1 base from V and 3 bases from J, leaving 15 bases between. The germline gives CDR1 LGHNA, CDR2 YNFKEQ. There are 17 residues in the CDR3. CDR3 in amino acids: CASSQGGSGRDTGELFF. The CDR3 nucleotides read TGTGCCAGCAGCCAAGGGGGGAGCGGGCGGGACACCGGGGAGCTGTTTTTT.